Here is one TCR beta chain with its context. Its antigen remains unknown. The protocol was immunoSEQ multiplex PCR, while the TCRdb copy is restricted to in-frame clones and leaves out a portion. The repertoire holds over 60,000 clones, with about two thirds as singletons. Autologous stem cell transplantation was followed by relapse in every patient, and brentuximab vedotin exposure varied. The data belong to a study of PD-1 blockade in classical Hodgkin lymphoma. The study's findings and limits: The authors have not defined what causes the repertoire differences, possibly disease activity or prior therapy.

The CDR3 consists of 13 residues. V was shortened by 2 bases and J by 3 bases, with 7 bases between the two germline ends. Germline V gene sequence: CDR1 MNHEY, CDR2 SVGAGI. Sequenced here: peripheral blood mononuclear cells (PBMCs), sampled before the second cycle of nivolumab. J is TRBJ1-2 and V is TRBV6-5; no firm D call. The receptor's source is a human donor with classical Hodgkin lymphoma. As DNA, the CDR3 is TGTGCCAGCAGTTACGGTGCACACTATGGCTACACCTTC. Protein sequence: CASSYGAHYGYTF.